A selection of T cell receptor beta chains follows, all from one sample in a study of blood T cell repertoires in COVID-19. Here immunoSEQ multiplex PCR was the method, and the copy in TCRdb shows in-frame clones only, minus some. The data show 130,000 to 150,000 clones, around 81% seen once. Sequencing was performed on peripheral blood. The receptors here all came from a woman aged 40 to 50 with active or convalescent COVID-19. The CDR3 runs from the conserved cysteine through the conserved F or W. The D gene is left open where the match is weak. The size of a clone is reported for some rows only, either as once, few or many, or as a class for expanded clones.

j_call d_call v_call clone_size cdr3_nt cdr3_aa
TRBJ2-5 NA TRBV9 NA TGTGCCAGCAACCGACAGCCAACCAAAGAGACCCAGTACTTC CASNRQPTKETQYF
TRBJ2-7 TRBD2 TRBV3-1/TRBV3-2 NA TGTGCCAGCAGCCCGGGACTAGCGGGAATCCACGAGCAGTACTTC CASSPGLAGIHEQYF
TRBJ2-1 TRBD1 TRBV9 NA TGTGCCAGCAGCGGACAGGGGTACAATGAGCAGTTCTTC CASSGQGYNEQFF
TRBJ1-2 NA TRBV6-5 NA TGTGCCAGCAGTTACGGCCTCCTCTATGGCTACACCTTC CASSYGLLYGYTF
TRBJ1-1 NA TRBV7-2 NA TGTGCCAGCAGCTTAGGAGTGATGGCTGAAGCTTTCTTT CASSLGVMAEAFF
TRBJ2-5 NA TRBV28 NA TGTGCCAGCAGTTCAACCTACAGGGCTCGCGGGGGCCAGTACTTC CASSSTYRARGGQYF
TRBJ1-6 NA TRBV7-2 few TGTGCCAGCAGCTTCGACACCTTCAGCTCCTATAATTCACCCCTCCACTTT CASSFDTFSSYNSPLHF
TRBJ2-2 NA TRBV25-1 few TGTGCCAGCAGTCCCAGAGAAGGGAGCACCGGGGAGCTGTTTTTT CASSPREGSTGELFF
TRBJ2-7 TRBD1 TRBV7-9 NA TGTGCCGGATCGGACAGGGCGCTCGAGCAGTACTTC CAGSDRALEQYF
TRBJ1-2 TRBD1 TRBV2 once TGTGCCCCCCCAGGGGGTGGGGTCTTCTTCTACACCTTC CAPPGGGVFFYTF
TRBJ2-1 TRBD2 TRBV19 NA TGTGCCAGTAGTATAGCCCCCCGGGGCAGCGGGACTACCTACAATGAGCAGTTCTTC CASSIAPRGSGTTYNEQFF
TRBJ2-2 NA TRBV25-1 NA TGTGCCAGCAGGCGGGACCGACCGAACACCGGGGAGCTGTTTTTT CASRRDRPNTGELFF
TRBJ2-2 NA TRBV15 NA TGTGCCACCAGCAGGCCCCGGGGCGCGGGGCGCACCGGGGAGCTGTTTTTT CATSRPRGAGRTGELFF
TRBJ2-7 TRBD2 TRBV19 NA TGTGCCAGTAGTCCCTGGCTAGCGGGGGACTACGAGCAGTACTTC CASSPWLAGDYEQYF
TRBJ1-5 NA TRBV9 NA TGTGCCAGCAGCGTAGATCCTAGTCAGCCCCAGCATTTT CASSVDPSQPQHF
TRBJ2-4 NA TRBV7-9 NA TGTGCCAGCAGCCGATTAAACAGGGTGGGGTCCAAAAACATTCAGTACTTC CASSRLNRVGSKNIQYF
TRBJ1-5 NA TRBV5-4 NA TGTGCCAGCAGTTCCGGGGGGCTCAATCAGCCCCAGCATTTT CASSSGGLNQPQHF
TRBJ2-2 TRBD1 TRBV10-1 NA TGCGCCAGCAGCGCCACCGGGACAGTCACCGGGGAGCTGTTTTTT CASSATGTVTGELFF
TRBJ2-3 TRBD2 TRBV6-5 NA TGTGCCAGCAGTTACGGGACTAGTCGCACAGATACGCAGTATTTT CASSYGTSRTDTQYF
TRBJ1-2 NA TRBV2 NA TGTGCCAGCAGTGAATATCAGGGAACGGGCGGCTACACCTTC CASSEYQGTGGYTF
TRBJ1-5 NA TRBV19 once TGTGCCAGTAGTATTCGATCCGCCGGAGTCAATCAGCCCCAGCATTTT CASSIRSAGVNQPQHF
TRBJ1-6 NA TRBV12-3/TRBV12-4 NA TGTGCCAGCTGCCTACGAGGGGGATCACCCCTCCACTTT CASCLRGGSPLHF
TRBJ2-2 TRBD2 TRBV28 NA TGTGCCACCCCGGGAGGGTTGGCCGGGGAGCTGTTTTTT CATPGGLAGELFF
TRBJ2-2 NA TRBV28 once TGTGCCAGCAGTGAGACAGGGAACACCGGGGAGCTGTTTTTT CASSETGNTGELFF
TRBJ1-3 NA TRBV11-2 NA TGTGCCAGCAGCTGGACAGCCCACTCTGGAAACACCATATATTTT CASSWTAHSGNTIYF
TRBJ1-2 NA TRBV2 NA TGTGCCAGCAGTGAAGCGCGGGAGGGGGATGGCTACACCTTC CASSEAREGDGYTF
TRBJ2-1 TRBD1 TRBV18 NA TGTGCCAGCCAGGACAGGGGTGACAATGAGCAGTTCTTC CASQDRGDNEQFF
TRBJ1-1 NA TRBV28 NA TGTGCCAGCAGTTCCTATGCCCTACCGACAGGGAACACTGAAGCTTTCTTT CASSSYALPTGNTEAFF
TRBJ1-1 NA TRBV10-2 NA TGCGCCAGCACCCTACAGCCAGACACTGAAGCTTTCTTT CASTLQPDTEAFF
TRBJ1-1 NA TRBV30 NA TGTGCCTGGGATAATCAGGGGATCACTGAAGCTTTCTTT CAWDNQGITEAFF
TRBJ2-1 TRBD2 TRBV15 NA TGTGCCACCAGCAGAGTCACTAGCGGGAGGGAGCGTGAGCAGTTCTTC CATSRVTSGREREQFF
TRBJ2-1 TRBD2 TRBV2 NA TGTGCCAGCAGTGAAGTAGCGGGGTCGGACAATGAGCAGTTCTTC CASSEVAGSDNEQFF
TRBJ2-3 NA TRBV9 NA TGTGCCAGCAGCGTGACCCCCCCAGGGGTAAAAGGAGATACGCAGTATTTT CASSVTPPGVKGDTQYF
TRBJ2-1 TRBD2 TRBV30 NA TGTGCCTGGAGCGTAAGCTTGGGACTAGCGGAATACAATGAGCAGTTCTTC CAWSVSLGLAEYNEQFF
TRBJ1-2 TRBD1 TRBV2 few TGTGCCAGCAGTGAAGCGGGGGACAGGGCGGAGGACACCTTC CASSEAGDRAEDTF
TRBJ2-3 TRBD2 TRBV19 NA TGTGCCAGTAGTACTGGACTAGCGGGGGTGACAGATACGCAGTATTTT CASSTGLAGVTDTQYF
TRBJ2-1 TRBD1 TRBV2 NA TGTGCCAGCAGTGAGGAGACAGGGTACAATGAGCAGTTCTTC CASSEETGYNEQFF
TRBJ1-5 TRBD1 TRBV19 NA TGTGCCAGTACCCCGACAGGGGGACTCAATCAGCCCCAGCATTTT CASTPTGGLNQPQHF
TRBJ2-4 TRBD2 TRBV6-2/TRBV6-3 NA TGTGCCAGCAGCTATGGGGTGACTAGCTTCGGTCCCAAAAACATTCAGTACTTC CASSYGVTSFGPKNIQYF
TRBJ1-5 TRBD1 TRBV2 once TGTGCCAGCAGGCCGACAGGGAATAGCAATCAGCCCCAGCATTTT CASRPTGNSNQPQHF
TRBJ2-1 NA TRBV3-1/TRBV3-2 NA TGTGCCAGCAGCCAACAGGGGGGTAATGAGCAGTTCTTC CASSQQGGNEQFF
TRBJ1-2 TRBD1 TRBV27 NA TGTGCCAGCAGTCGTACGTGGGTTTGGACAGGGGGCAGAGGCTACACCTTC CASSRTWVWTGGRGYTF
TRBJ1-1 NA TRBV7-6 NA TGTGCCAGCAGCTTAGGGCGGCCCAGGAACACTGAAGCTTTCTTT CASSLGRPRNTEAFF
TRBJ1-4 NA TRBV5-1 NA TGCGCCAGCACCCCTGGGGGGGAAACAGGGGAAAAACTGTTTTTT CASTPGGETGEKLFF
TRBJ2-3 TRBD2 TRBV28 NA TGTGCCAGCAGTTTTCTTGGTGTTGGGCGGGGGGGCAGCACAGATACGCAGTATTTT CASSFLGVGRGGSTDTQYF
TRBJ2-1 NA TRBV19 NA TGTGCCAGTCGCGACACTACCCTTGCGGGGCAGTTCTTC CASRDTTLAGQFF
TRBJ1-2 TRBD1 TRBV7-2 NA TGTGCCAGCAGCCATGACAGGGGTAGCTATGGCTACACCTTC CASSHDRGSYGYTF
TRBJ1-2 NA TRBV30 once TGTGCCTGGACCGGGGGGCAGGCGTATGGCTACACCTTC CAWTGGQAYGYTF
TRBJ2-4 NA TRBV11-2 NA TGTGCCAGCAGCCGAACCATCACCGGGTCGGGCAAAAACATTCAGTACTTC CASSRTITGSGKNIQYF
TRBJ2-7 TRBD1 TRBV28 NA TGTGCCAGCAGTCCTCCGACAGGGGTCGGAACCTACGAGCAGTACTTC CASSPPTGVGTYEQYF
TRBJ1-6 NA TRBV6-6 NA TGTGCCAGCAGTCCTGACACGGCCGAATCCTATAATTCACCCCTCCACTTT CASSPDTAESYNSPLHF
TRBJ1-3 NA TRBV15 NA TGTGCCACCAGCAGGACAGGTAGCTCTGGAAACACCATATATTTT CATSRTGSSGNTIYF
TRBJ1-2 TRBD1 TRBV28 NA TGTGCCAGCAGTTCCTCACCGAGCACAGGGGACTATGGCTACACCTTC CASSSSPSTGDYGYTF
TRBJ2-7 TRBD1 TRBV10-1 NA TGCGCCAGCAGCATGGGACAGATCTACGAGCAGTACTTC CASSMGQIYEQYF
TRBJ1-5 TRBD1 TRBV28 NA TGTGCCAGCATCCCTGGGACAGCATCTCAGCCCCAGCATTTT CASIPGTASQPQHF
TRBJ1-1 NA TRBV30 NA TGTGCCTGGAGTGACAGGTGGCGAGTGAACACTGAAGCTTTCTTT CAWSDRWRVNTEAFF
TRBJ2-2 TRBD2 TRBV11-2 NA TGTGCCAGCAGCAAGGGACTAGCGGGCTCCAACACCGGGGAGCTGTTTTTT CASSKGLAGSNTGELFF
TRBJ2-3 TRBD2 TRBV29-1 NA TGCAGCGTTCACGGTGCCGGGGGGGGCTTCACAGATACGCAGTATTTT CSVHGAGGGFTDTQYF
TRBJ2-2 TRBD2 TRBV28 once TGTGCCAGCAGAAGACTAGCGGGGTATACCGGGGAGCTGTTTTTT CASRRLAGYTGELFF
TRBJ1-1 NA TRBV18 NA TGTGCCAGCTCACCAGTTGACAGCCTGAACACTGAAGCTTTCTTT CASSPVDSLNTEAFF